The entry below gives a single T cell receptor (beta chain) sequence along with its context. The target antigen is unknown. One end of the junction does not line up with germline, which may come from a read error. This sample stems from a study of blood T cells in healthy people across ages. Study-wide context: Template switching caught about one barcoded beta molecule for each two T cells.

The length of the CDR3 is 14 residues. Germline V gives CDR1 DFQATT, CDR2 SNEGSKA (reference sequence). It was with a sample-barcoded 5' primer and a J-beta primer mix that a second PCR of about 6 to 12 cycles was run. TCRdb re-derived calls from the 5' RACE reads in MiXCR, one entry per CDR3 protein. Among 1.4 million or so distinct CDR3 sequences listed, 35% to 45% were seen once. There were healthy Caucasian individuals from Russia, aged 6 to 90, serving as donors. Study results and limitations: Diversity estimated from one million T cells was considered an underestimate.

This clonotype originated in a woman under 30 in good health. The source material was blood. V is TRBV20-1 and J is TRBJ1-5; D remains ambiguous. Here the CDR3 reads CSARRLYSNQPQHF. DNA of the CDR3: TGCAGTGCTAGACGACTGTATAGCAATCAGCCTCAGCATTTT.